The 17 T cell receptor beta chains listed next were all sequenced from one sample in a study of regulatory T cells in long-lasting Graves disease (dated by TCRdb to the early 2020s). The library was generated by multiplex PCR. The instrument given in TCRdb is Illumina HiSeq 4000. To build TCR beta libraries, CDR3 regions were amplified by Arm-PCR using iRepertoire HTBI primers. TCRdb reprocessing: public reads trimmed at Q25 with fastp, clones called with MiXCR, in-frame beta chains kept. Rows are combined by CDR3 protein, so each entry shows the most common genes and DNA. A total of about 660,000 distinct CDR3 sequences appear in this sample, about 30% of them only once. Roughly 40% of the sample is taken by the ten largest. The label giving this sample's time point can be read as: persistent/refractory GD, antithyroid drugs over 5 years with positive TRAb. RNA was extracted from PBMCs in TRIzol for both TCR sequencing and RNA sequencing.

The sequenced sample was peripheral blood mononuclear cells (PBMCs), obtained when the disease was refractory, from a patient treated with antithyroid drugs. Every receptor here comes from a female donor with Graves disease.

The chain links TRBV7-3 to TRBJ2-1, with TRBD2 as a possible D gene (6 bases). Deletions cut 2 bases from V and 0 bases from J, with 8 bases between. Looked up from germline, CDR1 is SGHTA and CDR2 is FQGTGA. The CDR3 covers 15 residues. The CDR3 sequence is CASSLASASYNEQFF. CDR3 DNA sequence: TGTGCCAGCAGCTTAGCTAGCGCCTCCTACAATGAGCAGTTCTTC.

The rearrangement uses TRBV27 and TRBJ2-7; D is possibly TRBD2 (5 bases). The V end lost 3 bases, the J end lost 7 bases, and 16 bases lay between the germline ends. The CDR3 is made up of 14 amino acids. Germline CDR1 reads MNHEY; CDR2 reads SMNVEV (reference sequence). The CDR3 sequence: CASSFGGPTGEQYF. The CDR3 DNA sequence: TGTGCCAGCAGTTTTGGCGGGCCCACGGGGGAGCAGTACTTC.

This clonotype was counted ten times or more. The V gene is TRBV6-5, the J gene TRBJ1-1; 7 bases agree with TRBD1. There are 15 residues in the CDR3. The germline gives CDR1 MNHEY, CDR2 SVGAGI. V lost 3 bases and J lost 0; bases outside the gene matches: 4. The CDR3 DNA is TGTGCCAGCAGTTATCAGGGACAGATGAACACTGAAGCTTTCTTT. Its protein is CASSYQGQMNTEAFF.

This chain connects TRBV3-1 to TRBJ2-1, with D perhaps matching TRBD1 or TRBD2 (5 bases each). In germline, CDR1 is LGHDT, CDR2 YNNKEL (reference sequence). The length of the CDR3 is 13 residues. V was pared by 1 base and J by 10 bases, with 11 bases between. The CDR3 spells CASSQVRGREQFF. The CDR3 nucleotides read TGTGCCAGCAGCCAAGTAAGGGGACGGGAGCAGTTCTTC.

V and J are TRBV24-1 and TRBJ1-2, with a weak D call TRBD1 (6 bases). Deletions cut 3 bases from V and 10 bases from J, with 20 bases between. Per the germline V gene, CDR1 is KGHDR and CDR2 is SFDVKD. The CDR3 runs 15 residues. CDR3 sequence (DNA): TGTGCCACCAGTGATCCTCGACAGGCCGGAGCTGACTACACCTTC. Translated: CATSDPRQAGADYTF.

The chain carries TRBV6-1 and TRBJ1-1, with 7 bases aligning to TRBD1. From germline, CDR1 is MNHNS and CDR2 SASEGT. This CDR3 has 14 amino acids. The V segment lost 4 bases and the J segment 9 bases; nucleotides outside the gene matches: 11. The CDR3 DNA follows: TGTGCCAGCAGTGGCGGCGACAGGGCCTTAAAAGCTTTCTTT. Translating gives CASSGGDRALKAFF.

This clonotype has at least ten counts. The CDR3 here is CASSGFGLVTGELFF. The CDR3 bases are TGTGCCAGCAGTGGTTTCGGTTTGGTTACCGGGGAGCTGTTTTTT. V usage is TRBV2 and J usage is TRBJ2-2; no clear D. V lost 4 bases and J 5 bases, leaving 14 bases between the germline ends. Germline V gives CDR1 SNHLY, CDR2 FYNNEI. CDR3 length equals 15 residues.

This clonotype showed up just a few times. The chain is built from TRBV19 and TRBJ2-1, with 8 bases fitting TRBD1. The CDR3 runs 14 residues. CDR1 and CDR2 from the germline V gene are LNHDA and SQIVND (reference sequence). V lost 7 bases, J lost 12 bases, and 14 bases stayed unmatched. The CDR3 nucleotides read TGTGCCAGTATGAGGACAGGGAGTATATCAGGGCAGTTCTTC. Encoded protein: CASMRTGSISGQFF.

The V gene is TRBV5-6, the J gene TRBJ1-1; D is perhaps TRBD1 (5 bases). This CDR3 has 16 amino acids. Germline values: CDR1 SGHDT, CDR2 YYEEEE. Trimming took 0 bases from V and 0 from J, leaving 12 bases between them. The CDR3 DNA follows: TGTGCCAGCAGCTTGGTAGGGGCCACGATGAACACTGAAGCTTTCTTT. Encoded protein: CASSLVGATMNTEAFF.

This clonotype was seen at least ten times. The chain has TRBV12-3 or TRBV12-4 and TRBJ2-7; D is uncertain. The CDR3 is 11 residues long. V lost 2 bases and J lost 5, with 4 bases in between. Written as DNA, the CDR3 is TGTGCCAGCAGTTTAATCAACGAGCAGTACTTC. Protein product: CASSLINEQYF.

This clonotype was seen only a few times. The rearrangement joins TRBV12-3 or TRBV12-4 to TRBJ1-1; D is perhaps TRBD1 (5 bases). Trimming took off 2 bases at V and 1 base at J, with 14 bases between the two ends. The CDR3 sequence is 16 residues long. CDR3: CASSLYGDPRNTEAFF. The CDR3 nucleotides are TGTGCCAGCAGTTTATATGGGGACCCGAGGAACACTGAAGCTTTCTTT.

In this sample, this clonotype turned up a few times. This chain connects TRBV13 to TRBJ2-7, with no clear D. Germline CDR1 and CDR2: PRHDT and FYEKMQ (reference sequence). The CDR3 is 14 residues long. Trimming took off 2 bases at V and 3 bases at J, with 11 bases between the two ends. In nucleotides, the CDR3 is TGTGCCAGCAGCTTACGGTCTATTGGCTACGAGCAGTACTTC. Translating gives CASSLRSIGYEQYF.

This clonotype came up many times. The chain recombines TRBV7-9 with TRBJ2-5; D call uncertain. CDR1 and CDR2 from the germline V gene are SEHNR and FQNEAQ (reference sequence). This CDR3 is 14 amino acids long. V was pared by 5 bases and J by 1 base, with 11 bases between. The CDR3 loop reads CASSEREFQETQYF. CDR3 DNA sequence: TGTGCCAGCAGCGAAAGAGAATTCCAAGAGACCCAGTACTTC.

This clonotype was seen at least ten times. For the CDR3, the DNA is TGTGCCAGCAGCTTCCGACAGGGGGACAGCTCCTACGAGCAGTACTTC. As protein: CASSFRQGDSSYEQYF. The chain is built from TRBV11-2 and TRBJ2-7; 9 bases align to TRBD1. The CDR3 has 16 amino acids. The ends lost 3 bases at V and 0 bases at J; junction bases unmatched: 6. CDR1 SGHAT and CDR2 FQNNGV come from the germline V gene.

The CDR3 protein is CASREDSTPGELFF. Here the CDR3 DNA reads TGCGCCAGCAGAGAGGACTCCACTCCCGGGGAGCTGTTTTTT. The chain employs TRBV5-1 and TRBJ2-2; a possible D gene is TRBD2 (5 bases). The CDR3 runs to 14 residues. The germline CDR1 and CDR2 sequences are SGHRS and YFSETQ. V lost 5 bases to trimming and J lost 6 bases, with 14 bases between them.

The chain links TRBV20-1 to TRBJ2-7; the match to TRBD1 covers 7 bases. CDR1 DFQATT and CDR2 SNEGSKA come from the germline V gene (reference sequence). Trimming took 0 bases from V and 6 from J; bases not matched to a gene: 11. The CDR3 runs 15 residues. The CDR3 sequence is CSARDYRQGFSEQYF. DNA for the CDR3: TGCAGTGCTAGAGATTATCGACAGGGTTTCTCCGAGCAGTACTTC.

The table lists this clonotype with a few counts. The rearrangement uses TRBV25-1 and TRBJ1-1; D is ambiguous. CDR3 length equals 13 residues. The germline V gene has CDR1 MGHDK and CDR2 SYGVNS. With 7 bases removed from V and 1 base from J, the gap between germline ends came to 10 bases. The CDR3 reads CASKGVWNTEAFF. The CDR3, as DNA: TGTGCCAGCAAGGGAGTTTGGAACACTGAAGCTTTCTTT.